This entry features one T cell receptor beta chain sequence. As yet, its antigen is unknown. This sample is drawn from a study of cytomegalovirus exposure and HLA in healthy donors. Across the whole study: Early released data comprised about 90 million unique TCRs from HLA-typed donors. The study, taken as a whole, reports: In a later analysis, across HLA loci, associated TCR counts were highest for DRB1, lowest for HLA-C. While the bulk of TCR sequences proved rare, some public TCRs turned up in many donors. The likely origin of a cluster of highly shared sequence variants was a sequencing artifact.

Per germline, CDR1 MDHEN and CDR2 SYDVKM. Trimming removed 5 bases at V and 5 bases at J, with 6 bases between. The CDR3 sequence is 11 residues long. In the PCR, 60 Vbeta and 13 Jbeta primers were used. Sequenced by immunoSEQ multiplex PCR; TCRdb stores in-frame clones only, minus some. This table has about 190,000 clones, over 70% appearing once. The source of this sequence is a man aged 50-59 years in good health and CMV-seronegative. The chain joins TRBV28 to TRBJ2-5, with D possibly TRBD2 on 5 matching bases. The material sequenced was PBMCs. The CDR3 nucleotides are TGTGCCAGCAGTACTAGGGAGACCCAGTACTTC. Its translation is CASSTRETQYF.